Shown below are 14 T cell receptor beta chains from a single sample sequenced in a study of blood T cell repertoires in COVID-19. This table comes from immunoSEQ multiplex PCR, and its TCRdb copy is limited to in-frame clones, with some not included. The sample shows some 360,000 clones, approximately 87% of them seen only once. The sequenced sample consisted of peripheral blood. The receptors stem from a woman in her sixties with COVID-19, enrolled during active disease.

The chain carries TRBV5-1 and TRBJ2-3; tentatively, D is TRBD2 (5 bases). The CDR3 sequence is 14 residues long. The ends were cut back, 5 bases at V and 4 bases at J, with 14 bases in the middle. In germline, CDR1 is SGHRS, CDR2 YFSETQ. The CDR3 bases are TGCGCCAGCAGAGTTACCCGGGGAGCAGATACGCAGTATTTT. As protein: CASRVTRGADTQYF.

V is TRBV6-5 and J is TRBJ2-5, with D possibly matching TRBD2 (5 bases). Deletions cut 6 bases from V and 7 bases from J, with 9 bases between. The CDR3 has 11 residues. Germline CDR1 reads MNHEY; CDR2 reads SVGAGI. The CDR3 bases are TGTGCCAGCAGGAGGGAGTGGACCCAGTACTTC. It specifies CASRREWTQYF.

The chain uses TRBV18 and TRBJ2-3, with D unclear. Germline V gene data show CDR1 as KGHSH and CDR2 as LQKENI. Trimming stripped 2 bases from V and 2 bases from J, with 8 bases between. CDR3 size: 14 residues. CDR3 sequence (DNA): TGTGCCAGCTCACCAGTCAAAAACACAGATACGCAGTATTTT. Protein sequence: CASSPVKNTDTQYF.

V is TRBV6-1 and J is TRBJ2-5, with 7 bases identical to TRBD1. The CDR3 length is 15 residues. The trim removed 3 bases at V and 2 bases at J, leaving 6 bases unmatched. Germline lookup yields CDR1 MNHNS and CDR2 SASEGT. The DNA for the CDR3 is TGTGCCAGCAGTGAGAACAGGGGTCAGCAAGAGACCCAGTACTTC. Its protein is CASSENRGQQETQYF.

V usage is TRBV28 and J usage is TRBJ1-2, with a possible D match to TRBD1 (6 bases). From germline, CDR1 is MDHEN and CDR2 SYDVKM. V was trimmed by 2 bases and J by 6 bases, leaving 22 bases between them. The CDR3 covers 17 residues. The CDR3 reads CASSLGGAGQPGDGYTF. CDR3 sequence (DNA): TGTGCCAGCAGTTTAGGGGGCGCAGGACAGCCTGGAGATGGCTACACCTTC.

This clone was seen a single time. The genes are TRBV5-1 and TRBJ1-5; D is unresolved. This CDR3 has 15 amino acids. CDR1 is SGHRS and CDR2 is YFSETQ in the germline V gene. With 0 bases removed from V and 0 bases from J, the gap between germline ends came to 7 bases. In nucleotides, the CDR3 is TGCGCCAGCAGCTTGGGGGCCCATAGCAATCAGCCCCAGCATTTT. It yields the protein CASSLGAHSNQPQHF.

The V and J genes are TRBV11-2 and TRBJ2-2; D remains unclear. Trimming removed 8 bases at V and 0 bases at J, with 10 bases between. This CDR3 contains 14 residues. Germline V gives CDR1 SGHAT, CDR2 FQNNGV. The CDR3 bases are TGTGCCAGCCCCCCCAGCGCGAACACCGGGGAGCTGTTTTTT. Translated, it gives CASPPSANTGELFF.

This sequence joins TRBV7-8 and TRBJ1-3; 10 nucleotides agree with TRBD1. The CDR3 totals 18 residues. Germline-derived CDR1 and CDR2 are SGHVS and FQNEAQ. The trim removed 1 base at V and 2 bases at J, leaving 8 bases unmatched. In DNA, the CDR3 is TGTGCCAGCAGCTTAGTTTTGATTGGGACAGGGGCTGGAAACACCATATATTTT. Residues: CASSLVLIGTGAGNTIYF.

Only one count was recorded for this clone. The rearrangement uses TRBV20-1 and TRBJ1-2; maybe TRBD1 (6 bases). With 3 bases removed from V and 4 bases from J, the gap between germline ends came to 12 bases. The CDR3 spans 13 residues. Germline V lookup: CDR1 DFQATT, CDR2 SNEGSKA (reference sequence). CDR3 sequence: CSASSGVRYGYTF. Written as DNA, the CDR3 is TGCAGTGCTAGTTCAGGGGTCCGCTATGGCTACACCTTC.

CDR3 residues: CSVVSGSSNQPQHF. The CDR3 DNA reads as TGCAGCGTTGTATCTGGGAGTAGCAATCAGCCCCAGCATTTT. The V call is TRBV29-1, the J call TRBJ1-5; D ambiguous. V was cut by 4 bases and J by 0 bases, with 10 bases left in between. The CDR3 contains 14 residues. Germline lookup yields CDR1 SQVTM and CDR2 ANQGSEA.

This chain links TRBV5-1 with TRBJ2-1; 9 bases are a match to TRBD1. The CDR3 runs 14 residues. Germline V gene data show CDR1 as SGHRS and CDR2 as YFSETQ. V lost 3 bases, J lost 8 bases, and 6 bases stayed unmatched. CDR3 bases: TGCGCCAGCAGCTCCGGACAGGGGTTCGATGAGCAGTTCTTC. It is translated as CASSSGQGFDEQFF.

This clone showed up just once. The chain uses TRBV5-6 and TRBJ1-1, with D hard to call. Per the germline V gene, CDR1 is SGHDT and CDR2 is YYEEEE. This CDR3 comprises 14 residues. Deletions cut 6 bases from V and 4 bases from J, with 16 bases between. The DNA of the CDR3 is TGTGCCAGCACCCGGGGATACCTGGGCACTGAAGCTTTCTTT. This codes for CASTRGYLGTEAFF.

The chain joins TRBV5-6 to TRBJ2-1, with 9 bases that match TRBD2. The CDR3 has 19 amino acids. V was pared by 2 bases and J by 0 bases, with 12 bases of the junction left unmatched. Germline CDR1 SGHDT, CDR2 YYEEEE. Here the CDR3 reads CASSFRYGTSSSSYNEQFF. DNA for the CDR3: TGTGCCAGCAGCTTTCGGTACGGGACTAGCTCGAGCTCCTACAATGAGCAGTTCTTC.

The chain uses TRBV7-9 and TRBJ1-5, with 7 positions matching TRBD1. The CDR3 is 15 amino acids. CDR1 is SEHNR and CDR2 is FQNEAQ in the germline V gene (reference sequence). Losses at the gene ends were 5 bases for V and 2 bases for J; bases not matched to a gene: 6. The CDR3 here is CASSQGEFGNQPQHF. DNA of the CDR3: TGTGCCAGCAGCCAGGGGGAGTTCGGCAATCAGCCCCAGCATTTT.